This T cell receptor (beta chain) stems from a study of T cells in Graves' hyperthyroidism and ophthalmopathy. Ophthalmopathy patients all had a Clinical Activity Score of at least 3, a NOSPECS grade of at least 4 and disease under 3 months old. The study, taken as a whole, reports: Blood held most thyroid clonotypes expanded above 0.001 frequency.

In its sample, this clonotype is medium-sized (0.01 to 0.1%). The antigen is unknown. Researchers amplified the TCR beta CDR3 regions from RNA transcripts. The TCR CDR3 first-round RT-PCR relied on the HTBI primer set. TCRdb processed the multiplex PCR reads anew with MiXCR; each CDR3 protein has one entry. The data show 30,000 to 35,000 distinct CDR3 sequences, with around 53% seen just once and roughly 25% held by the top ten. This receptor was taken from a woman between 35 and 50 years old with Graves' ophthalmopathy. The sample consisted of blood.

CDR3 in amino acids: CSVAYRGLDEKLFF. The CDR3 DNA reads TGCAGCGTTGCGTACAGGGGGTTGGATGAAAAACTGTTTTTT. The chain couples TRBV29-1 to TRBJ1-4; 8 positions agree with TRBD1. The CDR3 length is 14 residues. Germline CDR1 is SQVTM and CDR2 is ANQGSEA. The trim removed 4 bases at V and 6 bases at J, leaving 7 bases unmatched.